The clone carrying this T cell receptor beta chain appeared many times. Its antigen is as yet unknown. Germline CDR1 DFQATT, CDR2 SNEGSKA (reference sequence). The CDR3 is 13 amino acids. Trimming left V 4 bases short and J 6 bases short, with 13 bases between. The source of the sample is a study of T cell repertoires in cytomegalovirus infection. Whole-study context: Public signatures in TCR beta pointed to CMV infection and matching HLA type. Study findings and constraints: HLA-C-restricted TCR beta clonotypes specific for CMV led the ex vivo response. Adding up the frequency of public TCR beta families identified people who carried CMV plus the relevant HLA.

MiXCR, applied by TCRdb to the reads, yields one record per CDR3 protein. The data show some 220,000 distinct CDR3 sequences, with 6% to 8% seen just once and more than 5.5% held by the top ten. The rearrangement links TRBV20-1 to TRBJ2-1, with D tentatively TRBD1 (6 bases). This TCR was recovered from a human donor in good health (CMV status not recorded). Some clones in this sample may be carry-over from other donors' samples. Sequenced material: PBMCs. In nucleotides, the CDR3 is TGCAGTGCTAAGCTACAGGGCTCCAATGAGCAGTTCTTC. The encoded protein is CSAKLQGSNEQFF.